The 22 T cell receptor beta chains below come from one sample, sequenced in a study of blood T cells in healthy people across ages. Using a J-beta primer mix together with a sample-barcoded 5' primer, a second PCR was run for 7 to 11 cycles. Each CDR3 protein gets one entry after TCRdb re-called the 5' RACE reads with MiXCR. Among 1.5 million to 2 million distinct CDR3 sequences listed, 34% were seen once. Material for sequencing was blood. The receptors shown here come from a woman in her 30s in good health.

This clonotype came up a few times. The genes are TRBV20-1 and TRBJ2-6, with D uncertain. CDR1 and CDR2 from the germline V gene are DFQATT and SNEGSKA (reference sequence). The CDR3 sequence is 16 residues long. The V end lost 3 bases, the J end lost 0 bases, and 12 bases lay between the germline ends. This CDR3 is CSASFQESSGANVLTF. CDR3 bases: TGCAGTGCTAGTTTCCAGGAAAGCTCTGGGGCCAACGTCCTGACTTTC.

The rearrangement links TRBV27 to TRBJ2-1; 10 bases fit TRBD2. Looked up from germline, CDR1 is MNHEY and CDR2 is SMNVEV (reference sequence). V dropped 6 bases and J dropped 8; count of bases not matched to a gene: 13. The length of the CDR3 is 16 residues. The CDR3 coding sequence is TGTGCCAGCAGGCGAATAGCGGGAGGCCCTAGGGATGAGCAGTTCTTC. It yields the protein CASRRIAGGPRDEQFF.

The chain carries TRBV5-6 and TRBJ1-1, with D possibly matching TRBD1 (6 bases). Germline lookup yields CDR1 SGHDT and CDR2 YYEEEE. The CDR3 spans 15 residues. Trimming removed 4 bases at V and 5 bases at J, with 18 bases between. The CDR3 reads CASSRRTERRTEAFF. Written as DNA, the CDR3 is TGTGCCAGCAGCCGGAGGACAGAAAGGAGGACTGAAGCTTTCTTT.

The chain carries TRBV4-1 and TRBJ2-2, with D unclear. The CDR3 contains 15 residues. Trimming removed 0 bases from V and 4 bases from J, with 9 bases in between. In germline, CDR1 is MGHRA, CDR2 YSYEKL. This chain's CDR3 is CASSQDWEGTGELFF. The CDR3 region has the DNA TGCGCCAGCAGCCAAGATTGGGAAGGCACCGGGGAGCTGTTTTTT.

A remark on this clonotype: A junction end diverges from the germline sequence, so it may reflect a read error. J is TRBJ2-1 and V is TRBV12-3 or TRBV12-4; TRBD2 is a possible D gene (5 bases). This CDR3 is 15 amino acids long. CDR3 amino acids: CASSLGGGRYNGQFF. CDR3 bases: TGTGCCAGCAGTTTAGGCGGAGGAAGGTACAATGGGCAGTTCTTC.

This clonotype appeared a few times. The genes are TRBV7-9 and TRBJ1-6, with 7 nucleotides matching TRBD1. After removal of 2 bases from V and 10 bases from J, the junction contained 11 bases not matched to a gene. This CDR3 region has 16 residues. In germline, CDR1 is SEHNR, CDR2 FQNEAQ (reference sequence). The CDR3 sequence is CASSLSGTATGSPLHF. CDR3 nucleotides: TGTGCCAGCAGCTTAAGTGGGACAGCCACAGGCTCACCCCTCCACTTT.

This clonotype was found a few times. As DNA, the CDR3 is TGCAGTGCTAGTGGGGGTTCGGATAATTCACCCCTCCACTTT. Protein sequence: CSASGGSDNSPLHF. This sequence joins TRBV20-1 and TRBJ1-6; the D gene is possibly TRBD1 (5 bases). This CDR3 is built from 14 residues. V was shortened by 3 bases and J by 5 bases, with 11 bases between the two germline ends. CDR1 DFQATT and CDR2 SNEGSKA come from the germline V gene (reference sequence).

This clonotype was counted between two and nine times. CDR3 region: CSARVYGRDYSEAFF. CDR3 coding DNA: TGCAGTGCTAGAGTATATGGCAGGGACTACTCGGAGGCTTTCTTT. The V gene is TRBV20-1, the J gene TRBJ1-1; D is perhaps TRBD1 (5 bases). Trimming left V 1 base short and J 11 bases short, with 23 bases between. Germline-derived CDR1 and CDR2 are DFQATT and SNEGSKA (reference sequence). CDR3 length equals 15 residues.

V is TRBV15 and J is TRBJ1-2; TRBD1 is a possible D gene (5 bases). There are 14 residues in the CDR3. The V end lost 6 bases, the J end lost 3 bases, and 14 bases lay between the germline ends. Germline assignment: CDR1 LNHNV and CDR2 YYDKDF (reference sequence). This CDR3 reads CATRQGGADYGYTF. DNA for the CDR3: TGTGCCACCAGGCAGGGAGGAGCGGACTATGGCTACACCTTC.

To note about this clonotype: A read error is possible here, since a much larger clone lies one base away. The chain employs TRBV20-1 and TRBJ2-4, with D uncertain. The germline V gene encodes CDR1 DFQATT and CDR2 SNEGSKA (reference sequence). The length of the CDR3 is 12 residues. The V and J ends lost 5 bases and 13 bases respectively, with 18 bases between them. The CDR3 coding sequence is TGCAGTGCTTCGACGACCCACAATGAGCAGTACTTC. This gives the protein CSASTTHNEQYF.

The chain employs TRBV20-1 and TRBJ2-1, with 8 bases fitting TRBD2. This CDR3 is 14 amino acids long. Looked up from germline, CDR1 is DFQATT and CDR2 is SNEGSKA (reference sequence). With V trimmed by 3 bases and J by 3 bases, 4 bases remained unmatched. The CDR3 loop reads CSASGRGFYNEQFF. CDR3 coding DNA: TGCAGTGCTAGCGGGAGGGGCTTCTACAATGAGCAGTTCTTC.

As to this clonotype: Sequence at one end of the junction differs from germline and may be a read error. This chain links TRBV3-1 with TRBJ2-6; D tentatively fits TRBD1 or TRBD2 (5 bases each). This CDR3 comprises 16 residues. The germline CDR1 and CDR2 sequences are LGHDT and YNNKEL (reference sequence). CDR3 amino acids: CASSHRDGAGANVRTF. The CDR3 nucleotides are TGTGCCAGCAGCCACAGGGACGGGGCTGGGGCCAACGTCCGGACTTTC.

J is TRBJ2-1 and V is TRBV11-2, with 9 bases aligning to TRBD2. CDR1 SGHAT and CDR2 FQNNGV come from the germline V gene. This CDR3 comprises 18 residues. Germline trimming cut 0 bases from V and 5 bases from J; bases unmatched to any gene: 11. The CDR3 nucleotides read TGTGCCAGCAGCTTAGAACTAGCGGGCGCTATAGGGGACAATGAGCAGTTCTTC. Amino acid sequence: CASSLELAGAIGDNEQFF.

The V call is TRBV12-3 or TRBV12-4, the J call TRBJ1-2; D uncertain. The CDR3 spans 13 residues. Trimming removed 2 bases at V and 7 bases at J, with 11 bases between. CDR3 sequence: CASSLISPPGYTF. In DNA form, the CDR3 reads TGTGCCAGCAGTTTAATATCTCCCCCTGGCTACACCTTC.

The chain uses TRBV7-2 and TRBJ2-1; the D call may be TRBD1 or TRBD2 (5 bases each). Germline-derived CDR1 and CDR2 are SGHTA and FQGNSA. The CDR3 runs to 17 residues. V gave up 4 bases and J gave up 4 bases, with 20 bases separating them. CDR3 in DNA: TGTGCCAGCAGCTCCCCAGCAGGTACCGGGGCTTACAATGAGCAGTTCTTC. This sequence encodes CASSSPAGTGAYNEQFF.

The chain joins TRBV5-5 to TRBJ1-2, with D maybe TRBD1 (5 bases). This CDR3 has 16 residues. V was shortened by 7 bases and J by 0 bases, with 19 bases between the two germline ends. Germline V lookup: CDR1 SGHKS, CDR2 YYEKEE (reference sequence). The CDR3, as DNA: TGTGCCAGCTTTCCGGACACAAGAAAAACTAACTATGGCTACACCTTC. Translating it yields CASFPDTRKTNYGYTF.

V and J are TRBV20-1 and TRBJ1-2; maybe TRBD1 (5 bases). The CDR3 is made up of 13 amino acids. Germline V gene lookup returns CDR1 DFQATT and CDR2 SNEGSKA (reference sequence). Trimming took 5 bases from V and 7 from J, leaving 17 bases between them. The CDR3: CSAGPPTVFGYTF. Written as DNA, the CDR3 is TGCAGTGCTGGTCCCCCGACAGTCTTTGGCTACACCTTC.

In its sample, this clonotype was seen a few times. The genes are TRBV30 and TRBJ1-6, with TRBD1 as a possible D gene (6 bases). Germline V gene data show CDR1 as GTSNPN and CDR2 as SVGIG (reference sequence). The CDR3 runs 12 residues. With 7 bases removed from V and 10 bases from J, the gap between germline ends came to 14 bases. The CDR3: CASTGIKSPLHF. CDR3 nucleotides: TGTGCCTCAACAGGGATTAAATCACCCCTCCACTTT. The variable domain in full, completed from reference TRBV30 and TRBJ1-6, reads SQTIHQWPATLVQPVGSPLSLECTVEGTSNPNLYWYRQAAGRGLQLLFYSVGIGQISSEVPQNLSASRPQDRQFILSSKKLLLSDSGFYLCASTGIKSPLHFGNGTRLTVT.

The table lists this clonotype with many counts. The V call is TRBV4-1, the J call TRBJ2-5; 7 bases are shared with TRBD2. Germline V gene data show CDR1 as MGHRA and CDR2 as YSYEKL. This CDR3 contains 14 residues. The J segment lost 4 bases and the V segment lost 1 base, leaving 3 bases of the junction unmatched. This CDR3 is CASSQVAGAETQYF. The CDR3 coding sequence is TGCGCCAGCAGCCAAGTTGCGGGAGCAGAGACCCAGTACTTC.

The CDR3 nucleotides read TGTGCCAGCAGCCGCCGGGACGGAGGTAATCAGCCCCAGCATTTT. It translates to CASSRRDGGNQPQHF. The chain uses TRBV7-2 and TRBJ1-5; tentative D call: TRBD1 (5 bases). V lost 5 bases to trimming and J lost 4 bases, with 15 bases between them. The germline V gene has CDR1 SGHTA and CDR2 FQGNSA. The CDR3 spans 15 residues.

There are a few counts of this clonotype. The rearrangement links TRBV10-3 to TRBJ1-5; possibly TRBD1 for D (5 bases). In germline, CDR1 is ENHRY, CDR2 SYGVKD. The CDR3 is 15 residues long. The V end was cut by 2 bases, the J end by 4 bases, with 12 bases between. CDR3 sequence (DNA): TGTGCCATCAGTGAGATGCAGGGTGAGAATCAGCCCCAGCATTTT. Encoded protein: CAISEMQGENQPQHF.

This clonotype has only a few counts. This chain links TRBV20-1 with TRBJ2-3; 8 nucleotides align to TRBD1. V lost 0 bases, J lost 5 bases, and 10 bases stayed unmatched. Germline CDR1 reads DFQATT; CDR2 reads SNEGSKA (reference sequence). The CDR3 contains 16 residues. The CDR3 nucleotides read TGCAGTGCTAGAGACGAGGACAGGGCCGTGCGAGATACGCAGTATTTT. Amino acids: CSARDEDRAVRDTQYF.